This TCR beta chain was identified in a study of T cells in Graves' hyperthyroidism and ophthalmopathy (dated by TCRdb to the late 2010s). The study in broad terms: To identify distinguishing TCR V-J signatures, a discovery cohort of about 100 patients was used, comprising some 43 with Graves' ophthalmopathy and 57 with stable Graves' hyperthyroidism. Whether ophthalmopathy could be predicted prospectively was tested in an independent validation cohort made up of roughly 20 hyperthyroidism patients plus 17 patients who later progressed to ophthalmopathy. The 100 discovery patients were divided at random into training and test sets in a 7:3 ratio. The study also compared thyroid tissue and blood T-cell repertoires from over 5 Graves' hyperthyroidism patients. Once sampling was done, hyperthyroidism patients were given methimazole at a starting dose of 30 mg daily, whereas ophthalmopathy patients were given high-dose intravenous methylprednisolone. The paper describes TCR Vbeta CDR3 sequencing of 130 to 150 peripheral blood samples, made up of about 40 ophthalmopathy patients, roughly 72 hyperthyroidism patients and 17 progressor patients. What the study reported, not specific to this receptor: A model built on a 13 V-J signature distinguished ophthalmopathy from stable hyperthyroidism, reaching around 87% sensitivity and 81% to 83% specificity in cross-validation and 80%/75% in testing. Most expanded thyroid clonotypes (frequency above 0.001) were also detected in blood, suggesting blood repertoires may reflect thyroid immune responses. No statistical method was used to fix the sample size in advance, and group allocation was not hidden from the investigators. In validation, progression to ophthalmopathy was predicted by the model with roughly 69% sensitivity and 72% to 85% specificity, a median of approximately 6.5 months before onset.

Exclusion was applied to patients with uncontrolled infections, other autoimmune diseases, pregnancy or lactation. Diagnoses were established on the basis of clinical symptoms, serum thyroxine and TRAb, thyroid ultrasound, and orbital computed tomography. Total RNA was extracted with Trizol reagent, and quality was checked on an Agilent 2100 Bioanalyzer. Ten or more counts support this clonotype. This clone's antigen is unknown. No clone much larger than this one lies a single base away; base qualities are absent. In the germline V gene, CDR1 corresponds to MGHDK and CDR2 to SYGVNS. V was cut back by 6 bases and J by 7 bases, leaving a gap of 15 bases between them. From cysteine to phenylalanine, the CDR3 is 13 amino acids long. Only the CDR3 DNA is retained, 39 bases long and in frame from the first base. The TCR beta CDR3 regions were amplified from RNA transcripts. The TCR CDR3 was subjected to a first round of RT-PCR using the HTBI primer set and the Qiagen OneStep RT-PCR kit. Libraries were constructed in a second round of multiplex PCR, after which size selection and purification were performed. Paired-end sequencing of the libraries was performed with 100 bp reads on an Illumina HiSeq2000. As for how the authors treated the data: SOAPnuke was used to process the raw data, throwing out any read that contained adapters or uncalled bases, had a mean Phred below 15, or lacked an exact constant-primer or identifier match. COPE v1.2.5 was used to merge high-quality paired reads, and clonotypes were defined as unique nucleotide sequences. Clonotypes were aligned to IMGT TRBV, TRBD and TRBJ reference segments using MiTCR v1.1. Only V-J combinations with frequency above 0.0001, covering about 99% of repertoires, were analysed. A TCS score was defined as the ratio between F50 (clonal expansion) and ExV (chaos), using BLOSUM62-based TCRdist between CDR3 peptides within each V-J. Welch's t-statistics and random forest reduced 500 to 650 V-J features to about 13, which were used in a naive Bayes classifier (R e1071). Thyroid-blood repertoire similarity was quantified with the Morisita-Horn index. Using fastp at Q25 and MiXCR, TCRdb reprocessed the public reads and kept productive beta chains. A single entry per CDR3 protein holds the most common genes and DNA from its merged rows. The V and J calls here are based on TCRdb, not the publication. The sample yields about 640,000 distinct CDR3 sequences; 40% to 55% were counted once. The ten top clones hold less than 9% of the sample.

The TCR comes from an adult man with Graves' disease, either hyperthyroidism or ophthalmopathy (not recorded which). Sequenced material: peripheral blood or thyroid tissue (not recorded which). The sequence links TRBV25-1 to TRBJ1-1; the D segment could be TRBD1, given 6 matching bases. The CDR3 corresponds to CASSKPGQGEAFF. In nucleotides, the sequence is TGTGCCAGCAGCAAGCCGGGACAAGGTGAAGCTTTCTTT.